This TCR beta chain was obtained from a study of human T cells and chemical hapten exposure. This clonotype was counted between two and nine times. Extraction yielded total RNA from whole blood (unfractionated). Via MiXCR, TCRdb re-called the 5' RACE reads, giving one row per CDR3 protein. This table holds tens of thousands of distinct CDR3 sequences, less than 9.5% found once. V was shortened by 0 bases and J by 2 bases, with 11 bases between the two germline ends. The CDR3 has 15 residues. Per germline, CDR1 SGHRS and CDR2 YFSETQ. The genes are TRBV5-1 and TRBJ1-2; no reliable D call. This clonotype was obtained from a male donor in good health. The CDR3 loop reads CASSLGLDLNYGYTF. CDR3 sequence (DNA): TGCGCCAGCAGCTTGGGTCTGGACTTAAACTATGGCTACACCTTC.